The rows below give T cell receptor beta chains drawn from one sample of a study of blood T cells in healthy people across ages. TCRdb used MiXCR to reprocess the 5' RACE reads, holding one entry per CDR3 protein. This sample carries roughly 1,100,000 distinct CDR3 sequences, around 27% of them seen once, and the ten largest clones take 0.75%. In addition, the sample was reused for a study of T cells of mothers and their children.

The sequenced sample was blood. These receptors were taken from a girl aged 2-9 years in good health. The CDR3 runs from the conserved cysteine through the conserved F or W. The order of the fields is CDR3 length, V gene, D gene, J gene, clone size, CDR3 DNA, CDR3 protein. The D gene is left open where the match is weak. Clone size is shown for a subset of rows, as once, few, many or a class of expanded clone.

14	TRBV7-8	NA	TRBJ2-3	few	TGTGCCAGCATGAATTCGCCTAGCACAGATACGCAGTATTTT	CASMNSPSTDTQYF
12	TRBV12-5	NA	TRBJ1-1	NA	TGTGCTAGTGGTACTGGACGGACTGAAGCTCTCTTT	CASGTGRTEALF
16	TRBV12-3/TRBV12-4	NA	TRBJ2-2	NA	TGTGCCAGCACCCCGTCGTGGACGGCGAACACCGGGGAGCTGTTTTTT	CASTPSWTANTGELFF
16	TRBV6-1	NA	TRBJ2-7	few	TGTGCCAGCAGTGGAATAATTGTTACAGGGCGGTCCGAGCAGTACTTC	CASSGIIVTGRSEQYF
13	TRBV7-2	TRBD1	TRBJ2-7	few	TGTGCCAGCAGGGGGACAGGGGAATACGAGCAGTACTTC	CASRGTGEYEQYF
14	TRBV24-1	NA	TRBJ2-7	NA	TGTGCCACCAGTGACAGGGCGCTTTTCAACGGGCAGTACTTC	CATSDRALFNGQYF
13	TRBV5-1	NA	TRBJ1-1	NA	TGCGCCAGCAGCGACATTTGGGCAAACGAAGCTTTCTTT	CASSDIWANEAFF
14	TRBV5-1	NA	TRBJ2-1	NA	TGCGCCAGCAGCTCCTACGGGGCTAACAATGAGCAGTTCTTC	CASSSYGANNEQFF
13	TRBV4-1	NA	TRBJ2-7	once	TGCGCCAGCAGCCAGCTCGGGGGGCAGGCTCAGTACTTC	CASSQLGGQAQYF
20	TRBV12-3/TRBV12-4	NA	TRBJ2-2	few	TGTGCCAGCAGTTTCGAAGGCCGTCTCCTTATCCCTTCGAACACCGGGGAGCTGTTTTTT	CASSFEGRLLIPSNTGELFF
16	TRBV7-2	NA	TRBJ1-1	NA	TGTGCCAGCAGCTTAGGTGGGACCGGACCTAACACTGAAGCTTTCTTT	CASSLGGTGPNTEAFF
12	TRBV9	NA	TRBJ2-2	NA	TGTGCCAGCAGTTGGAGCACCGGGGAGCTGTTTTTT	CASSWSTGELFF
16	TRBV7-3	NA	TRBJ1-6	few	TGTGCCAGCAGCTTATCCCGGGCATCCTATAATTCACCCCTCCACTTT	CASSLSRASYNSPLHF
18	TRBV5-1	TRBD1	TRBJ1-6	NA	TGCGCCAGCAGCTTGGCGGGACAGGGGAACTCCTATAATTCACCCCTCCACTTT	CASSLAGQGNSYNSPLHF
15	TRBV5-4	TRBD1	TRBJ1-6	NA	TGTGCCAGCAGCAACGGACAGGGGAGTAATTCACCCCTCCACTTT	CASSNGQGSNSPLHF
13	TRBV5-6	NA	TRBJ2-1	few	TGTGCCAGCGTGGCAAGCTCCTACAATGAGCAGTTCTTC	CASVASSYNEQFF
12	TRBV29-1	NA	TRBJ1-1	NA	TGCAGCGTTGCCTGGACGAACACTGAAGCTTTCTTT	CSVAWTNTEAFF
15	TRBV7-7	TRBD1	TRBJ2-5	NA	TGTGCTAGCAGCCCACGGGACAGCCTTGGGGAGACCCAGTACTTC	CASSPRDSLGETQYF
14	TRBV6-5	NA	TRBJ2-3	once	TGTGCCAGCAGTTACCTTCGGGGCGCAGATACGCAGTATTTT	CASSYLRGADTQYF
15	TRBV3-1	TRBD2	TRBJ2-2	few	TGTGCCAGCAGTGGTGCTGGCGGGAGAACCGGGGAGCTGTTTTTT	CASSGAGGRTGELFF
15	TRBV4-3	NA	TRBJ1-4	NA	TGCGCCAGCAGCCAAGACCCCAATCTTGAGGAAAAACTGTTTTTT	CASSQDPNLEEKLFF
12	TRBV13	NA	TRBJ2-3	few	TGTGCCAGCAGCAACCAGGGGAGAACGCAGTATTTT	CASSNQGRTQYF
15	TRBV7-3	TRBD2	TRBJ2-1	NA	TGTGCCAGCAGCGCTGGGACTAGCGGGCGGGATGAGCAGTTCTTC	CASSAGTSGRDEQFF
13	TRBV12-3/TRBV12-4	NA	TRBJ1-1	many	TGTGCCAGCAGTCGGCTACTGAACACTGAAGCTTTCTTT	CASSRLLNTEAFF
16	TRBV3-1	TRBD2	TRBJ2-1	NA	TGTGCCAGCAGCCAAAGCGGAGCGGGAGGGTGGAATGAGCAGTTCTTC	CASSQSGAGGWNEQFF
13	TRBV13	NA	TRBJ2-1	NA	TGTGCCAGCCTTCCCGGGGGAGCCAATGAGCAGTTCTTC	CASLPGGANEQFF
14	TRBV7-6	NA	TRBJ2-5	NA	TGTGCCAGCAGCTCCACCGGGACCCTATACAAGCAGTACTTC	CASSSTGTLYKQYF
12	TRBV20-1	TRBD1	TRBJ2-4	many	TGCAGTGCTGGGACAGGGAAAAACATTCAGTACTTC	CSAGTGKNIQYF
14	TRBV6-6	NA	TRBJ2-7	once	TGTGCCAGCAGTTCTCCCGGGAGTACCTACGAGCAGTACTTC	CASSSPGSTYEQYF
15	TRBV7-9	NA	TRBJ2-5	once	TGTGCCAGCAGCTCCTTCCGGAACAGCCAAGAGACCCAGTACTTC	CASSSFRNSQETQYF
13	TRBV12-3/TRBV12-4	TRBD2	TRBJ2-1	few	TGTACCAGCAGTTTACTAGCGCCCAATGAGCAGTTCTTC	CTSSLLAPNEQFF
12	TRBV24-1	NA	TRBJ2-5	NA	TGTGCCACCACGGAGATTGGCGAGACCCAGTACTTC	CATTEIGETQYF
14	TRBV10-3	NA	TRBJ2-3	NA	TGTGCCTCCCGGGACTCCACCGGGACAGATACGCAGTATTTT	CASRDSTGTDTQYF
13	TRBV29-1	TRBD2	TRBJ2-7	NA	TGCAGCGTTTTTGCTAGCGGGAGTTACGAGCAGTACTTC	CSVFASGSYEQYF
14	TRBV2	NA	TRBJ1-1	NA	TGTGCCAGCAGGGAGAAGGGCGAGGACACTGAAGCTTTCTTT	CASREKGEDTEAFF
17	TRBV9	NA	TRBJ2-5	NA	TGTGCCAGCGGTCCAGGGATGGTATTTGGGGGCCAAGAGACCCAGTACTTC	CASGPGMVFGGQETQYF
14	TRBV7-6	NA	TRBJ1-6	few	TGTGCCAGCAGTTACTCCACCAGCAATTCACCCCTCCACTTT	CASSYSTSNSPLHF
15	TRBV12-3/TRBV12-4	NA	TRBJ1-4	NA	TGTGCCAGCAGGCCCCCGGGAAAACCTAATGAAAAACTGTTTTTT	CASRPPGKPNEKLFF
14	TRBV6-5	NA	TRBJ1-6	few	TGTGCCAGCAGTCGCAGGGAAGGGAATTCACCCCTCCACTTT	CASSRREGNSPLHF
13	TRBV7-9	NA	TRBJ2-7	NA	TGTGCCAGCAGCTTAGGTAGTGGCGACGAGCAGTACTTC	CASSLGSGDEQYF
16	TRBV29-1	TRBD1	TRBJ2-2	NA	TGCAGCGTTCGGGGACAGGGGTGGTTTCGCACCGGGGAGCTGTTTTTT	CSVRGQGWFRTGELFF
17	TRBV20-1	TRBD2	TRBJ2-1	NA	TGCAGTGCTAGAGATCATTTGAGTAGCGGGAGAGCTAATGAGCAGTTCTTC	CSARDHLSSGRANEQFF
14	TRBV25-1	NA	TRBJ2-7	few	TGTGCCAGCAGTGATATCAGGGCTTCGGTCGAGCAGTACTTC	CASSDIRASVEQYF
13	TRBV20-1	NA	TRBJ2-7	few	TGCAGTGCTAGAGTGACAGCCGACTACGAGCAGTACTTC	CSARVTADYEQYF
14	TRBV27	NA	TRBJ2-3	NA	TGTGCCAGCAGTTTTACAGGGTTGGGGGATACGCAGTATTTT	CASSFTGLGDTQYF
13	TRBV29-1	NA	TRBJ2-3	few	TGCAGCGCAAGGGAGTCGGTCACAGATACGCAGTATTTT	CSARESVTDTQYF
15	TRBV6-1	NA	TRBJ2-6	NA	TGTGCCAGCACGCCGGGACCCTCTGGGGCCAACGTCCTGAGTTTC	CASTPGPSGANVLSF
14	TRBV7-9	NA	TRBJ1-1	few	TGTGCCAGCAGCTTAGTCAGAAGGAACACTGAAGCTTTCTTT	CASSLVRRNTEAFF